This is a list of T cell receptor beta chains from one sample in a study of shared T cell receptors in the human thymus. Clones were read by immunoSEQ multiplex PCR, and TCRdb kept only the in-frame ones, dropping some. The table shows under 700,000 clones, with approximately 78% occurring only once. This same sample was also part of a study on human thymus T cells.

The sequenced sample consisted of thymocytes. These receptors were taken from a boy younger than two with a congenital heart defect. Both conserved end residues are part of each CDR3. Fields, in order: V gene, CDR3 protein.

v_call: TRBV11-2
cdr3_aa: CASSLEPSLAGRPPGEQFF

v_call: TRBV21-1
cdr3_aa: CASSKVGASPDTQYF

v_call: TRBV7-2
cdr3_aa: CASSLGGRVWEKLFF

v_call: TRBV15
cdr3_aa: CATSRRQGRYGQYF

v_call: TRBV20-1
cdr3_aa: CSARRYNEQFF

v_call: TRBV28
cdr3_aa: CASSPPKGAGYNEQFF

v_call: TRBV5-4
cdr3_aa: CASSFQRDRGYGYTF

v_call: TRBV30
cdr3_aa: CAWSAAGGAKNIQYF

v_call: TRBV10-2
cdr3_aa: CATSRLAGATGRFF

v_call: TRBV19
cdr3_aa: CASRGQGLYGYTF

v_call: TRBV5-6
cdr3_aa: CASSLFADEQFF

v_call: TRBV28
cdr3_aa: CASRRRCPGYGYTF

v_call: TRBV4-1
cdr3_aa: CASSHGLAGLTDTQYF

v_call: TRBV12-5
cdr3_aa: CASGGADGRSSYEQYF

v_call: TRBV29-1
cdr3_aa: CSVEYRGLTDTQYF

v_call: TRBV6-5
cdr3_aa: CASTDGRGRNQPQHF

v_call: TRBV5-4
cdr3_aa: CASSLTSGNTGELFF

v_call: TRBV9
cdr3_aa: CASSPTYAAGGGGAYEQYF

v_call: TRBV28
cdr3_aa: CASSLSPDRDLAKNIQYF

v_call: TRBV27
cdr3_aa: CASRYNVPGHHYEQYF

v_call: TRBV4-1
cdr3_aa: CASSQTSVNSYEQYF

v_call: TRBV12-5
cdr3_aa: CASGWGTGGNYGYTF

v_call: TRBV28
cdr3_aa: CASSFPWKGLETEAFF

v_call: TRBV15
cdr3_aa: CATSRDWEGLENEQFF

v_call: TRBV28
cdr3_aa: CASICGSGTQETQYF

v_call: TRBV25-1
cdr3_aa: CASRVSGEQYF

v_call: TRBV6-6
cdr3_aa: CASRGTTRFAFF

v_call: TRBV4-3
cdr3_aa: CASSQDIWQSPLGGYTF

v_call: TRBV19
cdr3_aa: CASRPEGDREQGPCGYTF

v_call: TRBV6-5
cdr3_aa: CASSLGGKQYF

v_call: TRBV4-3
cdr3_aa: CASSQNRGLDTEAFF

v_call: TRBV25-1
cdr3_aa: CASSSWTGSSGNTIYF

v_call: TRBV15
cdr3_aa: CATSRVCGAGGNGAKNIQYF

v_call: TRBV29-1
cdr3_aa: CSVEGDPLGDTQYF

v_call: TRBV5-6
cdr3_aa: CACPPGQEAASYLNTEAFF

v_call: TRBV13
cdr3_aa: CASSSKREVGDTQYF

v_call: TRBV28
cdr3_aa: CASSFGLRGLYEQYF

v_call: TRBV11-2
cdr3_aa: CASSPTAILNYGYTF

v_call: TRBV6-5
cdr3_aa: CASSSRTGGATDTQYF

v_call: TRBV4-2
cdr3_aa: CASSQDLEGRSNGELFF